What follows are 29 T cell receptor beta chains derived from one specimen sequenced in a study of synovial regulatory T cells in juvenile arthritis (dated by TCRdb to between 2015 and 2017). Libraries were built with the immunoSEQ multiplex PCR assay. Drawn from immuneACCESS, this table holds only the in-frame rearrangements with V and J called that TCRdb kept. Clones are partly lost; checked studies trace under half to an unresolved V gene and leave the rest unexplained. The sample table includes about 10,000 clones. The ten largest clones take up about 0.33% of the sample. Sequenced: Treg cells from blood. The cell subset or site label, read with the paper, signifies: remaining (HLA-DR-negative) circulating blood Treg cells. The receptors stem from a donor younger than 35 with juvenile idiopathic arthritis.

This sequence joins TRBV19 and TRBJ1-2. The CDR3 spans 15 residues. No coding sequence is recorded. Germline CDR1 reads LNHDA; CDR2 reads SQIVND (reference sequence). The CDR3 here is CASSIVGSGSYGYTF.

The V gene is TRBV27, the J gene TRBJ1-2. The CDR3 contains 15 residues. No DNA accompanies this entry. Per germline, CDR1 MNHEY and CDR2 SMNVEV (reference sequence). The chain's CDR3 is CASSLSRGRGYGYTF.

V gene TRBV12-5 combines with J gene TRBJ2-1; the D gene TCRdb calls, TRBD2, cannot be checked with no DNA. Germline-derived CDR1 and CDR2 are LGHNT and FRNRAP. There are 15 residues in the CDR3. The protein alone is recorded here. CDR3 loop: CASGTQREDNNEQFF. Full variable domain (rest looked up from reference TRBV12-5 and TRBJ2-1): DARVTQTPRHKVTEMGQEVTMRCQPILGHNTVFWYRQTMMQGLELLAYFRNRAPLDDSGMPKDRFSAEMPDATLATLKIQPSEPRDSAVYFCASGTQREDNNEQFFGPGTRLTVL.

The chain carries TRBV20-1 and TRBJ2-7; TCRdb proposes TRBD1, but this gene call is untestable without DNA. Germline-derived CDR1 and CDR2 are DFQATT and SNEGSKA (reference sequence). CDR3 length: 11 amino acids. The entry carries no DNA sequence. CDR3 region: CSAIRTYEQYF.

The J gene is TRBJ1-2, the V gene TRBV7-2; TCRdb proposes TRBD1, but this gene call is untestable without DNA. Germline lookup yields CDR1 SGHTA and CDR2 FQGNSA. The CDR3 sequence is 17 residues long. The coding DNA is unavailable. The CDR3 loop is CASSPQPRTGLNYGYTF.

J is TRBJ2-7 and V is TRBV7-8; the D call of TRBD2 rests on TCRdb alone, since no DNA is present to check it. CDR1 and CDR2 from the germline V gene are SGHVS and FQNEAQ. The CDR3 extends over 16 amino acids. No coding sequence is recorded. Here the CDR3 reads CASSPRGGGSTYEQYF.

This rearrangement joins TRBV10-3 to TRBJ1-2. Germline assignment: CDR1 ENHRY and CDR2 SYGVKD. The length of the CDR3 is 14 residues. Only the protein sequence is given. CDR3 amino acids: CAISEGPPVFGYTF.

The chain combines TRBV6-6 with TRBJ1-3. The V gene's germline CDR1 is MNHNY and CDR2 SVGAGI (reference sequence). The CDR3 loop spans 12 amino acids. No DNA was logged. The CDR3 region is CASRASGNTIYF.

J is TRBJ2-1 and V is TRBV11-2; with no DNA, the TCRdb D assignment of TRBD2 cannot be verified. Germline CDR1 is SGHAT and CDR2 is FQNNGV. The CDR3 runs to 16 residues. Only the protein is available. CDR3 in amino acids: CASSSLAGGAYNEQFF.

The genes are TRBV20-1 and TRBJ2-1. Germline values: CDR1 DFQATT, CDR2 SNEGSKA (reference sequence). CDR3 length equals 11 residues. No nucleotide data were recorded. The CDR3 protein is CSASMGIEQFF.

The chain carries TRBV28 and TRBJ1-2. This CDR3 comprises 14 residues. The nucleotide record is missing. Germline CDR1 is MDHEN and CDR2 is SYDVKM. The CDR3 here is CASRPPAGSYGYTF.

The chain combines TRBV7-8 with TRBJ1-2. CDR1 and CDR2 (germline): SGHVS, FQNEAQ. The CDR3 sequence is 14 residues long. The DNA is not on file. The CDR3 loop reads CASSLTLYNYGYTF.

The rearrangement uses TRBV20-1 and TRBJ2-7. CDR1 and CDR2 from the germline V gene are DFQATT and SNEGSKA (reference sequence). The CDR3 covers 10 residues. No DNA is listed. CDR3: CSAGGYEQYF.

V and J are TRBV19 and TRBJ2-1; with no DNA, the TCRdb D assignment of TRBD2 cannot be verified. Germline V gene data show CDR1 as LNHDA and CDR2 as SQIVND (reference sequence). The CDR3 totals 16 residues. DNA for this receptor is not on file. This CDR3 reads CASSMRGLAHYNEQFF.

The genes are TRBV6-1 and TRBJ2-7; TCRdb's D gene call, TRBD1, goes unchecked for lack of DNA. Per the germline V gene, CDR1 is MNHNS and CDR2 is SASEGT. The CDR3 totals 12 residues. The DNA sequence is not available. The CDR3 protein is CASSDYRVEQYF.

The chain has TRBV5-6 and TRBJ2-5; TCRdb proposes TRBD2, but this gene call is untestable without DNA. Germline-derived CDR1 and CDR2 are SGHDT and YYEEEE. The CDR3 has 16 residues. No nucleotide data were recorded. CDR3 sequence: CASSRFKRNPAETQYF.

The chain uses TRBV19 and TRBJ1-1. The CDR3 runs to 13 residues. The DNA is not on file. Germline CDR1 reads LNHDA; CDR2 reads SQIVND (reference sequence). The CDR3 sequence is CASSRGVETEAFF.

The chain is built from TRBV6-1 and TRBJ1-4; the D call of TRBD1 rests on TCRdb alone, since no DNA is present to check it. Germline values: CDR1 MNHNS, CDR2 SASEGT. The CDR3 is made up of 14 amino acids. The coding DNA is unavailable. The CDR3 sequence: CASRQGILNEKLFF.

The chain has TRBV11-2 and TRBJ2-3. Germline V CDR1 and CDR2: SGHAT, FQNNGV. The CDR3 length is 11 residues. No DNA was logged. The CDR3 is CASSRLITQYF.

The V gene is TRBV19, the J gene TRBJ1-2; the TRBD1 assignment by TCRdb is unverifiable without DNA. The CDR3 has 15 amino acids. Nucleotide data are not available. CDR1 and CDR2 (germline): LNHDA, SQIVND (reference sequence). CDR3 sequence reads: CASSMIDRGHYGYTF.

V is TRBV6-1 and J is TRBJ2-2; the TCRdb D gene call, TRBD1, has no DNA to confirm it. This CDR3 spans 12 amino acids. There is no recorded DNA. CDR1 is MNHNS and CDR2 is SASEGT in the germline V gene. CDR3 sequence reads: CASREGTGELFF.

The genes are TRBV6-1 and TRBJ2-1; TCRdb picks TRBD1, but there is no DNA to check that call. CDR1 is MNHNS and CDR2 is SASEGT in the germline V gene. This CDR3 has 15 residues. The DNA sequence is not available. The CDR3 loop reads CASILGILSYNEQFF.

The rearrangement links TRBV4-1 to TRBJ1-3; TCRdb calls TRBD1, which cannot be checked without DNA. This CDR3 contains 19 residues. DNA was not recorded. CDR1 MGHRA and CDR2 YSYEKL come from the germline V gene. CDR3 in amino acids: CASSQDLGQGTFSGNTIYF.

The rearrangement links TRBV11-3 to TRBJ2-2. CDR1 SGHNT and CDR2 YENEEA come from the germline V gene. The length of the CDR3 is 13 residues. The record lacks a DNA sequence. The CDR3: CASSLVDGGELFF.

This chain joins TRBV11-3 and TRBJ2-1; TCRdb's D gene call, TRBD2, goes unchecked for lack of DNA. Germline V gene sequence: CDR1 SGHNT, CDR2 YENEEA. The CDR3 loop spans 14 amino acids. DNA is not on record. CDR3 protein: CASSLGLYSREQFF.

The V gene is TRBV7-2, the J gene TRBJ2-1; lacking DNA, the TRBD2 call made by TCRdb goes unchecked. CDR3 length: 15 amino acids. The coding DNA is unavailable. CDR1 SGHTA and CDR2 FQGNSA come from the germline V gene. The CDR3 loop is CASSFGLAWRDEQFF. Drawing the rest from reference TRBV7-2 and TRBJ2-1, the complete variable domain is GAGVSQSPSNKVTEKGKDVELRCDPISGHTALYWYRQSLGQGLEFLIYFQGNSAPDKSGLPSDRFSAERTGGSVSTLTIQRTQQEDSAVYLCASSFGLAWRDEQFFGPGTRLTVL.

The chain uses TRBV12-5 and TRBJ2-7; the TCRdb call, TRBD2, lacks DNA for checking. Germline V gene lookup returns CDR1 LGHNT and CDR2 FRNRAP. The CDR3 is 17 residues long. The DNA is not on file. The chain's CDR3 is CASGLGLVGAGTYEQYF.

The V call is TRBV7-8, the J call TRBJ2-3; lacking DNA, the TRBD2 call made by TCRdb goes unchecked. The CDR3 covers 20 residues. The DNA sequence is not available. CDR1 is SGHVS and CDR2 is FQNEAQ in the germline V gene. The CDR3 region is CASSTPAGTHRFIGTDTQYF. Variable domain in full (rest from reference TRBV7-8 and TRBJ2-3): GAGVSQSPRYKVAKRGQDVALRCDPISGHVSLFWYQQALGQGPEFLTYFQNEAQLDKSGLPSDRFFAERPEGSVSTLKIQRTQQEDSAVYLCASSTPAGTHRFIGTDTQYFGPGTRLTVL.

This chain uses TRBV18 with TRBJ2-1; the TCRdb call, TRBD1, lacks DNA for checking. This CDR3 contains 14 residues. No DNA accompanies this entry. Germline CDR1 is KGHSH and CDR2 is LQKENI. The CDR3 sequence is CASSPLGHDNEQFF. The full variable domain, rest sourced from reference TRBV18 and TRBJ2-1, is NAGVMQNPRHLVRRRGQEARLRCSPMKGHSHVYWYRQLPEEGLKFMVYLQKENIIDESGMPKERFSAEFPKEGPSILRIQQVVRGDSAAYFCASSPLGHDNEQFFGPGTRLTVL.